This T cell receptor (beta chain) was identified during a study of metastatic and nonmetastatic thyroid tumors. Background on the study: Repertoire data that came from the blood and tumor or nodule tissue of malignant and benign thyroid patients were compared. Overall study findings and caveats: As reported, TCR beta diversity in blood and tumor was significantly higher in malignant thyroid tumors than in benign nodules.

As processed by the authors: What underpinned the distant-metastasis classifier for papillary thyroid cancer was the set of CDR3 differences across clinicopathological groups. With MiXCR, TCRdb reprocessed the PCR reads. Here the V and J calls rest on TCRdb's processing, not on the authors' analysis. The sample carries about 43,000 clones, about an eighth recorded once. All patients were treatment-naive before thyroid surgery. In this sample, this clone turned up many times. Its antigen is as yet unknown. Sequencing was done on a sample of blood. This TCR came from a female donor with papillary thyroid cancer or a benign thyroid nodule (not recorded which). Some clones in this sample may be carry-over from other donors' samples.

The CDR3 nucleotides read TGTGCCAGCAGCCCGAGAAGGGGGAGCTCCTACAATGAGCAGTTCTTC. This gives the protein CASSPRRGSSYNEQFF. V usage is TRBV9 and J usage is TRBJ2-1, with D possibly being TRBD1 (6 bases). Per germline, CDR1 SGDLS and CDR2 YYNGEE. V was trimmed by 4 bases and J by 0 bases, leaving 14 bases between them. The CDR3 length is 16 residues.